The 13 T cell receptor beta chains listed next were all sequenced from one sample in a study of shared clonotypes between healthy human individuals. Produced via immunoSEQ multiplex PCR; TCRdb's table is partial and in-frame only. The table records 2 million to 2.5 million clones, over 90% of them present only once. The sequencing input was naive CD4+ T cells from PBMCs. Stated subset: CD45RA+ positively selected. The receptors were gathered from a man younger than 30 in good health. Some clones in this sample may be carry-over from other donors' samples.

This clone was counted only a few times. The sample carries other DNA sequences with the same CDR3. This CDR3 is CATSSYNEQFF. CDR3 nucleotide sequence: TGTGCCACCAGCAGCTACAATGAGCAGTTCTTC. V usage is TRBV15 and J usage is TRBJ2-1; no clear D gene. Looked up from germline, CDR1 is LNHNV and CDR2 is YYDKDF (reference sequence). V dropped 3 bases and J dropped 3 bases, with 0 bases sitting between them. The CDR3 length is 11 residues.

J is TRBJ1-1 and V is TRBV4-1; D gene uncertain. Trimming stripped 4 bases from V and 3 bases from J, with 27 bases between. Germline-derived CDR1 and CDR2 are MGHRA and YSYEKL. This CDR3 contains 19 residues. The chain's CDR3 is CASSPKEVGERLVDTEAFF. The CDR3 DNA reads TGCGCCAGCAGCCCCAAGGAGGTGGGAGAACGGCTGGTGGACACTGAAGCTTTCTTT.

The chain employs TRBV5-1 and TRBJ1-3, with no clear D. This CDR3 has 13 amino acids. The V and J ends lost 3 bases and 2 bases respectively, with 6 bases between them. Per the germline V gene, CDR1 is SGHRS and CDR2 is YFSETQ. The CDR3 DNA sequence: TGCGCCAGCAGCTACCTCACTGGAAACACCATATATTTT. Translating gives CASSYLTGNTIYF. The variable domain in full, completed from reference TRBV5-1 and TRBJ1-3, reads KAGVTQTPRYLIKTRGQQVTLSCSPISGHRSVSWYQQTPGQGLQFLFEYFSETQRNKGNFPGRFSGRQFSNSRSEMNVSTLELGDSALYLCASSYLTGNTIYFGEGSWLTVV.

The CDR3: CASSITRMNTEAFF. The CDR3 coding sequence is TGTGCCAGTAGTATCACCAGAATGAACACTGAAGCTTTCTTT. V usage is TRBV19 and J usage is TRBJ1-1; D unresolved. The length of the CDR3 is 14 residues. Germline assignment: CDR1 LNHDA and CDR2 SQIVND (reference sequence). Trimming stripped 3 bases from V and 0 bases from J, with 8 bases between.

The rearrangement links TRBV28 to TRBJ2-1, with TRBD1 matching 12 bases. Trimming took 6 bases from V and 8 from J; bases not matched to a gene: 17. Germline-derived CDR1 and CDR2 are MDHEN and SYDVKM. This CDR3 contains 18 residues. As DNA, the CDR3 is TGTGCCAGCAGGCACGTACGGTTGCGGGACAGGGGGCTGTATGAGCAGTTCTTC. Its protein product is CASRHVRLRDRGLYEQFF.

The CDR3 sequence is CASSSTSGKSDTQYF. The CDR3 DNA sequence: TGTGCCAGTAGTAGCACTAGCGGGAAGTCAGATACGCAGTATTTT. J is TRBJ2-3 and V is TRBV19, with TRBD2 matching 10 bases. Trimming cost V 4 bases and J 4 bases; bases outside gene matches: 5. The length of the CDR3 is 15 residues. Germline assignment: CDR1 LNHDA and CDR2 SQIVND (reference sequence).

This chain joins TRBV29-1 and TRBJ2-7, with 10 nucleotides matching TRBD1. From germline, CDR1 is SQVTM and CDR2 ANQGSEA. This CDR3 has 14 residues. The trim removed 5 bases at V and 5 bases at J, leaving 9 bases unmatched. The CDR3 sequence is CSVNRGQGRNEQYF. CDR3 in DNA: TGCAGCGTTAACCGGGGACAGGGGCGCAACGAGCAGTACTTC.

The J gene is TRBJ2-2, the V gene TRBV7-6, with a weak D call TRBD1 (6 bases). The CDR3 extends over 15 amino acids. In germline, CDR1 is SGHVS, CDR2 FNYEAQ. The ends were cut back, 5 bases at V and 2 bases at J, with 12 bases in the middle. CDR3 nucleotide sequence: TGTGCCAGCAGCGAAGGGGGTACAAACACCGGGGAGCTGTTTTTT. Protein product: CASSEGGTNTGELFF.

This rearrangement joins TRBV14 to TRBJ2-2; D gene unclear. This CDR3 is built from 14 residues. The ends were cut back, 3 bases at V and 6 bases at J, with 11 bases in the middle. The germline V gene has CDR1 SGHDN and CDR2 FVKESK. This CDR3 is CASSHGQYSGELFF. The CDR3 DNA reads TGTGCCAGCAGCCATGGCCAATACTCCGGGGAGCTGTTTTTT. The variable domain in full, completed from reference TRBV14 and TRBJ2-2, reads EAGVTQFPSHSVIEKGQTVTLRCDPISGHDNLYWYRRVMGKEIKFLLHFVKESKQDESGMPNNRFLAERTGGTYSTLKVQPAELEDSGVYFCASSHGQYSGELFFGEGSRLTVL.

V gene TRBV6-5 combines with J gene TRBJ2-7; possibly TRBD1 for D (5 bases). The germline gives CDR1 MNHEY, CDR2 SVGAGI. The length of the CDR3 is 13 residues. V was trimmed by 2 bases and J by 4 bases, leaving 9 bases between them. The CDR3 spells CASSYTKGYEQYF. CDR3 sequence (DNA): TGTGCCAGCAGTTACACGAAGGGGTACGAGCAGTACTTC.

The J gene is TRBJ1-1, the V gene TRBV5-1; weak D call: TRBD1 (5 bases). Trimming took 1 base from V and 4 from J, leaving 11 bases between them. The CDR3 has 14 residues. Per the germline V gene, CDR1 is SGHRS and CDR2 is YFSETQ. The CDR3 loop is CASSLSAGTTEAFF. The CDR3 DNA reads TGCGCCAGCAGCTTGTCGGCGGGGACCACTGAAGCTTTCTTT.

J is TRBJ1-2 and V is TRBV19, with D unresolved. Germline V gene data show CDR1 as LNHDA and CDR2 as SQIVND (reference sequence). The CDR3 consists of 13 residues. V was trimmed by 5 bases and J by 4 bases, leaving 11 bases between them. CDR3 sequence reads: CASSFRGSYGYTF. The DNA for the CDR3 is TGTGCCAGTAGTTTCAGAGGGAGCTATGGCTACACCTTC.

This chain links TRBV28 with TRBJ1-1; D possibly corresponds to TRBD1 (6 bases). Germline CDR1 is MDHEN and CDR2 is SYDVKM. V lost 5 bases, J lost 7 bases, and 14 bases lay in between. This CDR3 has 13 residues. As DNA, the CDR3 is TGTGCCAGCAGTGAGTACAGGGAGGGTGAAGCTTTCTTT. Encoded protein: CASSEYREGEAFF.